This section outlines one T cell receptor beta chain sequence together with its context. The sample originates from a study of blood T cell repertoires in COVID-19. Study at large: Acute-phase and convalescent COVID-19 samples originated in the United States, Italy and Spain. The cDNA or gDNA used as material had been derived from T cells, B-cell-depleted T cells, or PBMCs.

Source study methods: By means of reference gene primer amplification, nucleated cell counts were estimated. TCRdb's table, derived via immunoSEQ multiplex PCR, lists solely in-frame clones and lacks some. V and J calls and clone size are those listed in that table; D and trimming were worked out from the DNA. The table lists roughly 310,000 clones, under 90% of them singletons. Germline CDR1 MNHNY, CDR2 SVGAGI (reference sequence). Trimming pared 5 bases from V and 7 bases from J, leaving 17 bases between. The CDR3 sequence is 15 residues long. Patients at the Seattle site were enrolled during active infection and followed longitudinally.

This clonotype was sampled from a woman aged 30 to 39 with COVID-19, enrolled during active disease. Sequenced sample: peripheral blood. This chain joins TRBV6-6 and TRBJ1-4; tentatively, D is TRBD1 (6 bases). The CDR3 protein is CASSHTSGGTEKLFF. CDR3 sequence (DNA): TGTGCCAGCAGTCACACGTCGGGGGGCACTGAAAAACTGTTTTTT.